Shown below are 28 T cell receptor beta chains from a single sample sequenced in a study of T cells in Graves' hyperthyroidism and ophthalmopathy. Using RNA transcripts as the source, TCR beta CDR3 regions were amplified. The TCR CDR3 first-round RT-PCR relied on the HTBI primer set. TCRdb reanalysed the multiplex PCR reads using MiXCR and keeps one entry per CDR3 protein. The data hold hundreds of thousands of distinct CDR3 sequences, with just under 45% observed a single time. Sample: peripheral blood or thyroid tissue (not recorded which). The origin of the receptors is an adult man with Graves' disease, either hyperthyroidism or ophthalmopathy (not recorded which).

This clonotype came up many times. V is TRBV7-9 and J is TRBJ1-1, with D hard to call. CDR1 and CDR2 from the germline V gene are SEHNR and FQNEAQ (reference sequence). V lost 7 bases, J lost 1 base, and 10 bases lay in between. CDR3 length: 13 amino acids. This chain's CDR3 is CASNSPGNTEAFF. In DNA, the CDR3 is TGTGCCAGCAACTCTCCCGGGAACACTGAAGCTTTCTTT.

The rearrangement links TRBV20-1 to TRBJ2-6; D is undetermined. The V end lost 3 bases, the J end lost 4 bases, and 7 bases lay between the germline ends. CDR1 is DFQATT and CDR2 is SNEGSKA in the germline V gene (reference sequence). This CDR3 contains 13 residues. CDR3 nucleotides: TGCAGTGCTAGCCCTCCCGGGGCCAACGTCCTGACTTTC. It encodes CSASPPGANVLTF.

V gene TRBV20-1 combines with J gene TRBJ2-5; 7 positions match TRBD1. The germline V gene encodes CDR1 DFQATT and CDR2 SNEGSKA (reference sequence). CDR3 length: 13 residues. The junction had 9 bases not matched to a gene; V was cut back by 6 bases and J by 5 bases. CDR3 sequence reads: CSAHGQVEETQYF. The CDR3 bases are TGCAGTGCACATGGACAGGTTGAGGAGACCCAGTACTTC.

Many counts were recorded for this clonotype. V gene TRBV10-3 combines with J gene TRBJ1-1; D perhaps matches TRBD1 (5 bases). Germline V lookup: CDR1 ENHRY, CDR2 SYGVKD. The CDR3 extends over 13 amino acids. Trimming left V 4 bases short and J 0 bases short, with 6 bases between. This CDR3 is CAISGQMNTEAFF. CDR3 nucleotides: TGTGCCATCAGTGGACAGATGAACACTGAAGCTTTCTTT.

The table lists this clonotype with many counts. V gene TRBV29-1 combines with J gene TRBJ1-1; a weak D match, TRBD1 (5 bases). The germline V gene encodes CDR1 SQVTM and CDR2 ANQGSEA. This CDR3 is built from 11 residues. V gave up 6 bases and J gave up 8 bases, with 13 bases separating them. In DNA, the CDR3 is TGCAGCGTCGCCGACAGCCCCGAAGCTTTCTTT. Translated, it gives CSVADSPEAFF.

The chain links TRBV7-2 to TRBJ1-3; D unclear. The germline V gene encodes CDR1 SGHTA and CDR2 FQGNSA. With 1 base removed from V and 0 bases from J, the gap between germline ends came to 4 bases. The CDR3 has 14 residues. CDR3 nucleotide sequence: TGTGCCAGCAGCTTAGAACCCTCTGGAAACACCATATATTTT. Amino acid sequence: CASSLEPSGNTIYF.

The sample holds many counts of this clonotype. This rearrangement joins TRBV4-1 to TRBJ1-2; D call uncertain. Trimming pared 0 bases from V and 5 bases from J, leaving 10 bases between. CDR1 MGHRA and CDR2 YSYEKL come from the germline V gene. The CDR3 covers 14 residues. The chain's CDR3 is CASSQEWLGYGYTF. The CDR3 nucleotides read TGCGCCAGCAGCCAAGAGTGGTTGGGTTATGGCTACACCTTC.

This clonotype was counted between two and nine times. The CDR3 DNA reads as TGTGCCAGTAGTATACTGGGAAGATCTAACTATGGCTACACCTTC. As protein: CASSILGRSNYGYTF. This rearrangement joins TRBV19 to TRBJ1-2; no clear D gene. CDR3 length: 15 residues. V was cut by 2 bases and J by 0 bases, with 10 bases left in between. Germline V gives CDR1 LNHDA, CDR2 SQIVND (reference sequence). The variable domain in full, with the rest retrieved from reference TRBV19 and TRBJ1-2, is DGGITQSPKYLFRKEGQNVTLSCEQNLNHDAMYWYRQDPGQGLRLIYYSQIVNDFQKGDIAEGYSVSREKKESFPLTVTSAQKNPTAFYLCASSILGRSNYGYTFGSGTRLTVV.

Written as DNA, the CDR3 is TGCGCCAGCAGCTTGTATGCAGACATGAACACTGAAGCTTTCTTT. Translated: CASSLYADMNTEAFF. The J gene is TRBJ1-1, the V gene TRBV5-1; no reliable D call. Germline assignment: CDR1 SGHRS and CDR2 YFSETQ. CDR3 length: 15 amino acids. V lost 1 base and J 0 bases, leaving 10 bases between the germline ends.

The V and J genes are TRBV10-3 and TRBJ1-3; the D is unclear. Germline assignment: CDR1 ENHRY and CDR2 SYGVKD. Trimming stripped 10 bases from V and 0 bases from J, with 25 bases between. The CDR3 runs to 18 residues. CDR3 sequence reads: CASRTLPPGPISGNTIYF. CDR3 nucleotide sequence: TGTGCCAGCAGAACCCTCCCCCCAGGACCGATCTCTGGAAACACCATATATTTT.

This clonotype was seen a few times. This chain links TRBV6-9 with TRBJ1-1, with D possibly being TRBD1 (5 bases). The germline CDR1 and CDR2 sequences are MNHGY and SVAAGI. V lost 6 bases and J lost 4, with 15 bases in between. CDR3 length equals 14 residues. CDR3 coding DNA: TGTGCCAGCAGCCCAGACAGTTTGGGCACTGAAGCTTTCTTT. Translated, it gives CASSPDSLGTEAFF.

Comment on this clonotype: A much larger clone lies one base from this, so it may be a read error. The chain couples TRBV11-3 to TRBJ2-7; D remains ambiguous. The germline V and J ends were trimmed by 2 bases and 3 bases, with 11 bases remaining between them. CDR1 and CDR2 from the germline V gene are SGHNT and YENEEA. This CDR3 is built from 14 residues. In DNA form, the CDR3 reads TGTGCCAGCAGCTTAAAGGGCCCGGGCTACGAGCAGTACTTC. Translated: CASSLKGPGYEQYF.

For this clonotype: The DNA is left out, because the CDR3 cannot be placed on it with certainty; the CDR3 is given as TCRdb lists it. The rearrangement links TRBV11-2 to TRBJ1-5; the table's D call of TRBD1 was not tested on the DNA. Germline assignment: CDR1 SGHAT and CDR2 FQNNGV. Inclusive of both ends, the CDR3 amounts to 19 amino acids. The CDR3 here is CASSFYICSAGVIGKPQHF.

This clonotype was counted only a few times. This sequence joins TRBV5-6 and TRBJ1-1; a possible D gene is TRBD1 (6 bases). CDR1 is SGHDT, CDR2 YYEEEE, per germline. With 4 bases removed from V and 3 bases from J, the gap between germline ends came to 13 bases. The CDR3 has 14 amino acids. The CDR3 reads CASSPQGVDTEAFF. The CDR3 DNA reads TGTGCCAGCAGCCCACAGGGTGTGGACACTGAAGCTTTCTTT.

The chain employs TRBV2 and TRBJ2-5; 9 positions agree with TRBD2. From germline, CDR1 is SNHLY and CDR2 FYNNEI. V was clipped by 6 bases and J by 0 bases; unmatched bases: 5. The CDR3 sequence is 15 residues long. CDR3 bases: TGTGCCAGCAGAAGGACTAGCGTCTACCAAGAGACCCAGTACTTC. Translation gives CASRRTSVYQETQYF.

This sequence joins TRBV20-1 and TRBJ2-7, with D perhaps being TRBD1 or TRBD2 (5 bases each). From germline, CDR1 is DFQATT and CDR2 SNEGSKA (reference sequence). The V gene lost 0 bases and the J gene lost 0 bases, with 12 bases spanning the gap. The length of the CDR3 is 15 residues. The CDR3, as DNA: TGCAGTGCTAGAGATCGCTGGGGGAGCTCCTACGAGCAGTACTTC. Translating gives CSARDRWGSSYEQYF.

This clonotype was seen repeatedly, ten times or more. V usage is TRBV29-1 and J usage is TRBJ1-1, with D unresolved. CDR3 length equals 13 residues. V gave up 4 bases and J gave up 5 bases, with 14 bases separating them. The germline V gene has CDR1 SQVTM and CDR2 ANQGSEA. The CDR3 sequence is CSVALLTETEAFF. In DNA form, the CDR3 reads TGCAGCGTTGCCCTACTTACAGAAACTGAAGCTTTCTTT.

This clonotype appeared a single time. The rearrangement joins TRBV21-1 to TRBJ2-7. TRBV21-1 is classified as a pseudogene. This CDR3 comprises 12 residues. The CDR3: CASSEGTNEQYF. The CDR3 DNA follows: TGTGCCAGCAGCGAAGGGACGAACGAGCAGTACTTC.

This clonotype was observed a handful of times. The rearrangement uses TRBV13 and TRBJ2-5; D may be TRBD1 (6 bases). The CDR3 loop spans 16 amino acids. Germline values: CDR1 PRHDT, CDR2 FYEKMQ (reference sequence). Trimming shortened V by 1 base and J by 3 bases, and 15 bases separated the two germline ends. The CDR3 loop reads CASSLEVTGLEETQYF. For the CDR3, the DNA is TGTGCCAGCAGCTTAGAAGTGACAGGCCTTGAAGAGACCCAGTACTTC.

This clonotype was seen a few times. The gene calls are TRBV6-1 and TRBJ1-6, with 7 positions matching TRBD1. The ends lost 4 bases at V and 4 bases at J; junction bases unmatched: 4. CDR1 and CDR2 from the germline V gene are MNHNS and SASEGT. CDR3 length: 15 amino acids. CDR3 loop: CASSGMGQYNSPLHF. CDR3 DNA: TGTGCCAGCAGTGGTATGGGACAGTATAATTCACCCCTCCACTTT.

The V gene is TRBV6-1, the J gene TRBJ1-2; TRBD1 matches at 10 bases. The CDR3 has 17 amino acids. V trimming: 0 bases; J trimming: 0 bases; junction bases outside the gene matches: 4. CDR1 and CDR2 from the germline V gene are MNHNS and SASEGT. The CDR3 bases are TGTGCCAGCAGTGAAGCGGGACAGGGGTTGACTAACTATGGCTACACCTTC. Translating it yields CASSEAGQGLTNYGYTF.

The gene calls are TRBV2 and TRBJ1-1; D is undetermined. The germline gives CDR1 SNHLY, CDR2 FYNNEI. Deletions cut 7 bases from V and 7 bases from J, with 16 bases between. The CDR3 is 13 residues long. The CDR3 nucleotides read TGTGCCAGCAACGTCGGTGGGAAGGTTGAAGCTTTCTTT. Its protein product is CASNVGGKVEAFF.

This clonotype appeared many times. The chain links TRBV4-1 to TRBJ1-1; TRBD1 is a possible D gene (5 bases). The CDR3 loop spans 15 amino acids. V lost 1 base to trimming and J lost 4 bases, with 13 bases between them. Germline V CDR1 and CDR2: MGHRA, YSYEKL. Written as DNA, the CDR3 is TGCGCCAGCAGCCAAGCGGATGGTGGGGGCACTGAAGCTTTCTTT. This encodes CASSQADGGGTEAFF.

A few counts support this clonotype. The chain is built from TRBV5-1 and TRBJ1-1; tentatively, D is TRBD1 (5 bases). The CDR3 runs to 13 residues. The V end lost 1 base, the J end lost 8 bases, and 12 bases lay between the germline ends. The germline V gene encodes CDR1 SGHRS and CDR2 YFSETQ. In nucleotides, the CDR3 is TGCGCCAGCAGCTTGACAGGCCGACGGGAAGCTTTCTTT. Translating it yields CASSLTGRREAFF.

In its sample, this clonotype was seen many times. The chain is built from TRBV15 and TRBJ2-5; 8 nucleotides agree with TRBD1. CDR1 is LNHNV, CDR2 YYDKDF, per germline (reference sequence). The CDR3 length is 16 residues. The V gene end was trimmed by 2 bases and the J gene end by 4 bases; junction bases not matched to a gene: 9. The CDR3 nucleotides read TGTGCCACCAGCAGAAACGACAGGGGACGAGGAGAGACCCAGTACTTC. It yields the protein CATSRNDRGRGETQYF.

A few counts support this clonotype. This chain joins TRBV7-9 and TRBJ1-2; D possibly corresponds to TRBD1 (6 bases). This CDR3 spans 14 amino acids. V gave up 5 bases and J gave up 6 bases, with 16 bases separating them. Germline CDR1 and CDR2: SEHNR and FQNEAQ (reference sequence). The CDR3 spells CASSETTGTHGYTF. DNA for the CDR3: TGTGCCAGCAGCGAGACTACAGGGACGCATGGCTACACCTTC.

This clonotype was seen many times. This chain links TRBV5-1 with TRBJ1-2, with a weak D call TRBD1 (5 bases). The length of the CDR3 is 12 residues. Looked up from germline, CDR1 is SGHRS and CDR2 is YFSETQ. The V and J ends lost 1 base and 6 bases respectively, with 7 bases between them. The CDR3: CASSLSGNGYTF. Written as DNA, the CDR3 is TGCGCCAGCAGCTTGTCAGGGAATGGCTACACCTTC.

The gene calls are TRBV10-3 and TRBJ2-2; 9 bases map to TRBD2. Germline CDR1 and CDR2: ENHRY and SYGVKD. The ends lost 9 bases at V and 5 bases at J; junction bases unmatched: 13. The CDR3 sequence is 16 residues long. The CDR3: CAIQRTSEDLTGELFF. The CDR3 bases are TGTGCCATTCAACGGACTAGCGAGGACCTTACCGGGGAGCTGTTTTTT.